Shown below are 18 T cell receptor beta chains from a single sample sequenced in a study of beta chain features in type 1 diabetes. Study results and caveats: Shortening of TCRB CDR3s, moderate but significant, appeared in all four CD4+ subsets of Type 1 diabetes patients.

No antigen is known for these receptors. Expressed TCRB transcripts got sequenced, as all isolated RNA was reverse transcribed. Measured with immunoSEQ multiplex PCR; TCRdb has only the in-frame clones, and not every one. In the table there are hundreds of thousands of clones, about an eighth of which are singletons. Sequencing was done on a sample of naive CD4+ T cells from blood. The receptors were sampled from a man in his late teens or twenties with type 1 diabetes.

This clone turned up a few times. V and J are TRBV6-5 and TRBJ2-3, with 11 positions matching TRBD2. Germline CDR1 MNHEY, CDR2 SVGAGI. The CDR3 has 15 residues. Losses at the gene ends were 8 bases for V and 3 bases for J; bases not matched to a gene: 7. The DNA for the CDR3 is TGTGCCAGCGGTTGGCTAGCGGGAGGAACAGATACGCAGTATTTT. This gives the protein CASGWLAGGTDTQYF.

The chain uses TRBV5-4 and TRBJ2-3; TRBD2 matches at 10 bases. The CDR3 contains 14 residues. CDR1 is SGHNT, CDR2 YYREEE, per germline (reference sequence). Trimming cost V 3 bases and J 4 bases; bases outside gene matches: 2. The CDR3 DNA sequence: TGTGCCAGCAGCTCCGGGACTAGCGCAGATACGCAGTATTTT. This sequence encodes CASSSGTSADTQYF.

The chain combines TRBV10-3 with TRBJ1-2; D is ambiguous. V was clipped by 6 bases and J by 5 bases, with 10 bases between them. Germline-derived CDR1 and CDR2 are ENHRY and SYGVKD. The CDR3 extends over 12 amino acids. The CDR3 is CAISPLTYGYTF. The CDR3 region has the DNA TGTGCCATCAGCCCCCTCACGTATGGCTACACCTTC.

This clone was detected only a few times. This chain joins TRBV7-2 and TRBJ2-3; 7 nucleotides align to TRBD2. V dropped 2 bases and J dropped 3; count of bases not matched to a gene: 2. The CDR3 has 14 residues. Germline assignment: CDR1 SGHTA and CDR2 FQGNSA. CDR3 in amino acids: CASSLSGVTDTQYF. CDR3 coding DNA: TGTGCCAGCAGCTTAAGCGGGGTAACAGATACGCAGTATTTT.

The chain has TRBV5-6 and TRBJ1-2; D remains unclear. Trimming took off 1 base at V and 3 bases at J, with 7 bases between the two ends. The germline V gene encodes CDR1 SGHDT and CDR2 YYEEEE. This CDR3 comprises 13 residues. CDR3 nucleotides: TGTGCCAGCAGCTTGACAGCCGACTATGGCTACACCTTC. It encodes CASSLTADYGYTF.

There are a few counts of this clone. The chain has TRBV30 and TRBJ2-7; D unresolved. The CDR3 has 15 residues. From germline, CDR1 is GTSNPN and CDR2 SVGIG (reference sequence). V dropped 2 bases and J dropped 1 base, with 15 bases sitting between them. For the CDR3, the DNA is TGTGCCTGGAGTTCGGGCCTTAGGGTATCCTACGAGCAGTACTTC. Its translation is CAWSSGLRVSYEQYF.

There are a few counts of this clone. The V call is TRBV5-1, the J call TRBJ2-1; D possibly matches TRBD1 or TRBD2 (5 bases each). Per the germline V gene, CDR1 is SGHRS and CDR2 is YFSETQ. The ends were cut back, 4 bases at V and 5 bases at J, with 7 bases in the middle. The length of the CDR3 is 12 residues. The CDR3 nucleotides read TGCGCCAGCAGCCTGGGGGACAATGAGCAGTTCTTC. Residues: CASSLGDNEQFF.

V usage is TRBV2 and J usage is TRBJ2-5; D uncertain. Trimming left V 7 bases short and J 2 bases short, with 8 bases between. The CDR3 totals 12 residues. Germline loops: CDR1 SNHLY, CDR2 FYNNEI. The CDR3 DNA sequence: TGTGCCAGCACATGGAGTCAAGAGACCCAGTACTTC. Protein: CASTWSQETQYF.

This clone has just a few counts. The J gene is TRBJ2-2, the V gene TRBV30; D may be TRBD1 (5 bases). Trimming cost V 5 bases and J 5 bases, with 12 bases left between them. From germline, CDR1 is GTSNPN and CDR2 SVGIG (reference sequence). The CDR3 has 13 residues. The DNA of the CDR3 is TGTGCCTGGGGACAAGGATGGACCGGGGAGCTGTTTTTT. It translates to CAWGQGWTGELFF. The full variable domain, completed using reference TRBV30 and TRBJ2-2, is SQTIHQWPATLVQPVGSPLSLECTVEGTSNPNLYWYRQAAGRGLQLLFYSVGIGQISSEVPQNLSASRPQDRQFILSSKKLLLSDSGFYLCAWGQGWTGELFFGEGSRLTVL.

This clone appeared a few times. The V call is TRBV7-2, the J call TRBJ1-1, with 7 bases identical to TRBD1. The CDR3 has 15 residues. The germline V gene encodes CDR1 SGHTA and CDR2 FQGNSA. Germline trimming cut 3 bases from V and 4 bases from J; bases unmatched to any gene: 8. The CDR3 bases are TGTGCCAGCAGCTTCCGACTAGGGACAGTCACTGAAGCTTTCTTT. It is translated as CASSFRLGTVTEAFF.

This clone was seen a few times. The chain links TRBV30 to TRBJ2-3; D ambiguous. Germline V gene sequence: CDR1 GTSNPN, CDR2 SVGIG (reference sequence). This CDR3 has 14 residues. V was pared by 0 bases and J by 1 base, with 8 bases between. DNA for the CDR3: TGTGCCTGGAGTGTTGGGTCCGGCACAGATACGCAGTATTTT. Protein product: CAWSVGSGTDTQYF. The whole variable domain, remainder taken from reference TRBV30 and TRBJ2-3, is SQTIHQWPATLVQPVGSPLSLECTVEGTSNPNLYWYRQAAGRGLQLLFYSVGIGQISSEVPQNLSASRPQDRQFILSSKKLLLSDSGFYLCAWSVGSGTDTQYFGPGTRLTVL.

The table lists this clone with a few counts. The rearrangement uses TRBV10-3 and TRBJ2-7, with 7 positions matching TRBD1. V was pared by 0 bases and J by 5 bases, with 7 bases of the junction left unmatched. Germline values: CDR1 ENHRY, CDR2 SYGVKD. The CDR3 totals 15 residues. CDR3 region: CAISESRGGYNEQYF. CDR3 nucleotides: TGTGCCATCAGTGAGTCGAGAGGGGGCTACAACGAGCAGTACTTC.

The CDR3 DNA reads TGCGCCAGCAGCCACAGAAGGGACAGGGGCTTTTCCTACGAGCAGTACTTC. It translates to CASSHRRDRGFSYEQYF. V gene TRBV4-1 combines with J gene TRBJ2-7; 10 positions match TRBD1. CDR1 is MGHRA and CDR2 is YSYEKL in the germline V gene. The CDR3 covers 17 residues. V lost 3 bases to trimming and J lost 1 base; unmatched junction nucleotides: 9.

The table lists this clone with a few counts. In DNA form, the CDR3 reads TGTGCCAGCAGCGTAGAAGGGAGCCACTACGAGCAGTACTTC. As protein: CASSVEGSHYEQYF. The chain uses TRBV9 and TRBJ2-7; a weak D match, TRBD2 (5 bases). Trimming stripped 0 bases from V and 3 bases from J, with 10 bases between. The CDR3 covers 14 residues. Germline assignment: CDR1 SGDLS and CDR2 YYNGEE.

This clone was found a few times. The chain has TRBV30 and TRBJ2-3, with 11 bases matching TRBD2. Germline values: CDR1 GTSNPN, CDR2 SVGIG (reference sequence). The CDR3 loop spans 13 amino acids. This CDR3 reads CLASGGNTDTQYF. The CDR3 nucleotides are TGTTTGGCTAGCGGGGGGAACACAGATACGCAGTATTTT.

V gene TRBV4-1 combines with J gene TRBJ1-1, with 8 positions matching TRBD1. The CDR3 consists of 16 residues. Germline lookup yields CDR1 MGHRA and CDR2 YSYEKL. Unmatched junction bases numbered 8, after V lost 0 bases and J lost 5 bases. Here the CDR3 reads CASSQDWRQGYTEAFF. The CDR3 DNA is TGCGCCAGCAGCCAAGATTGGAGACAGGGGTATACTGAAGCTTTCTTT.

The chain combines TRBV7-2 with TRBJ2-7, with D perhaps TRBD1 (5 bases). Germline values: CDR1 SGHTA, CDR2 FQGNSA. The CDR3 length is 13 residues. Between the trimmed V and J ends, which lost 5 bases and 6 bases, there was a span of 14 bases. In DNA, the CDR3 is TGTGCCAGCAGCCAGGGATTTCAGCGCGAGCAGTACTTC. Translation gives CASSQGFQREQYF.

This clone has a handful of counts. The J gene is TRBJ1-5, the V gene TRBV7-3; 9 positions agree with TRBD1. V was pared by 8 bases and J by 6 bases, with 11 bases of the junction left unmatched. The CDR3 totals 15 residues. Germline V gene lookup returns CDR1 SGHTA and CDR2 FQGTGA. Here the CDR3 reads CASVLRGTGSQPQHF. The CDR3 DNA is TGTGCCAGCGTACTACGAGGGACAGGGAGTCAGCCCCAGCATTTT. The whole variable domain, filled in from reference TRBV7-3 and TRBJ1-5, reads GAGVSQTPSNKVTEKGKYVELRCDPISGHTALYWYRQSLGQGPEFLIYFQGTGAADDSGLPNDRFFAVRPEGSVSTLKIQRTERGDSAVYLCASVLRGTGSQPQHFGDGTRLSIL.